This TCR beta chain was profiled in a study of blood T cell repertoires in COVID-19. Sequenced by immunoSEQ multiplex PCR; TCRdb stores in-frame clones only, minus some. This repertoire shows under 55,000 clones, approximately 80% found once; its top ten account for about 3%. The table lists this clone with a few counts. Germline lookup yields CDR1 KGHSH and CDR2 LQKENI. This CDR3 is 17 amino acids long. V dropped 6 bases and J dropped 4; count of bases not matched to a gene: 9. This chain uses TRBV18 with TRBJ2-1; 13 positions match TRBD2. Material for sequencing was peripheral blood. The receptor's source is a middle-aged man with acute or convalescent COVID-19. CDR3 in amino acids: CASSQLAGGPKYNEQFF. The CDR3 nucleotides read TGTGCCAGCTCGCAACTAGCGGGGGGGCCCAAGTACAATGAGCAGTTCTTC.